These 23 T cell receptor beta chains share one sample of origin, sequenced in a study of PD-1 blockade in classical Hodgkin lymphoma (TCRdb year 2020). In the paper's terms, the time point label means: cycle 1 day 1 (C1D1), immediately before nivolumab initiation. Relapse after autologous stem cell transplantation had occurred in all trial patients, and cohorts A, B and C were distinguished by prior brentuximab vedotin exposure. The library was built by means of the immunoSEQ multiplex PCR assay. This immuneACCESS table, as held by TCRdb, lists in-frame sequences with V and J called but not all clones. Of the missing ones, under half trace to an unresolved V gene in checked studies; the others have no known cause. The sample contains fewer than 50,000 clones, almost 90% of them found a single time. The top ten clones comprise approximately 9.1% of the sample. This specimen consisted of peripheral blood mononuclear cells (PBMCs), obtained at baseline. The receptor source for this set is a human donor with classical Hodgkin lymphoma.

The chain carries TRBV5-1 and TRBJ2-5, with 13 bases that match TRBD2. Germline loops: CDR1 SGHRS, CDR2 YFSETQ. This CDR3 has 16 amino acids. The ends lost 3 bases at V and 4 bases at J; junction bases unmatched: 6. This CDR3 reads CASSSLAGGPGETQYF. The CDR3 coding sequence is TGCGCCAGCAGCTCACTAGCGGGGGGGCCTGGAGAGACCCAGTACTTC.

The V and J genes are TRBV6-5 and TRBJ2-3, with 9 positions matching TRBD1. Germline CDR1 and CDR2: MNHEY and SVGAGI. This CDR3 contains 14 residues. After removal of 4 bases from V and 2 bases from J, the junction contained 1 base not matched to a gene. The CDR3 nucleotides are TGTGCCAGCAGTTGGACAGGGGTCACAGATACGCAGTATTTT. Translated, it gives CASSWTGVTDTQYF.

The J gene is TRBJ2-3, the V gene TRBV9, with 10 bases matching TRBD2. Germline CDR1 is SGDLS and CDR2 is YYNGEE. The CDR3 runs to 16 residues. The V segment lost 3 bases and the J segment 2 bases; nucleotides outside the gene matches: 6. CDR3 in DNA: TGTGCCAGCAGCGCCCAAGCGGGAGGGCCCACAGATACGCAGTATTTT. It translates to CASSAQAGGPTDTQYF.

This clone was seen a handful of times. The chain couples TRBV9 to TRBJ2-7; possibly TRBD1 for D (5 bases). Germline V lookup: CDR1 SGDLS, CDR2 YYNGEE. This CDR3 comprises 14 residues. Trimming pared 4 bases from V and 2 bases from J, leaving 13 bases between. The CDR3 DNA sequence: TGTGCCAGCAGCCCCACAGGAGTTCCCTACGAGCAGTACTTC. Protein sequence: CASSPTGVPYEQYF.

The rearrangement links TRBV9 to TRBJ1-1; D uncertain. CDR1 SGDLS and CDR2 YYNGEE come from the germline V gene. V was pared by 1 base and J by 1 base, with 5 bases between. CDR3 length: 13 residues. The CDR3, as DNA: TGTGCCAGCAGCGTAAAGGCGAACACTGAAGCTTTCTTT. This encodes CASSVKANTEAFF.

The genes are TRBV27 and TRBJ1-1; the match to TRBD1 covers 7 bases. With V trimmed by 6 bases and J by 5 bases, 9 bases remained unmatched. The CDR3 is 14 residues long. Germline V gene lookup returns CDR1 MNHEY and CDR2 SMNVEV (reference sequence). CDR3 in DNA: TGTGCCAGCAGGAGACAGGGAGGTCAGACTGAAGCTTTCTTT. Amino acid sequence: CASRRQGGQTEAFF.

The V call is TRBV2, the J call TRBJ1-1; D is unresolved. Trimming removed 6 bases from V and 0 bases from J, with 11 bases in between. There are 14 residues in the CDR3. The germline gives CDR1 SNHLY, CDR2 FYNNEI. CDR3 loop: CASRAGYMNTEAFF. Here the CDR3 DNA reads TGTGCCAGCAGGGCAGGATATATGAACACTGAAGCTTTCTTT.

V and J are TRBV9 and TRBJ2-6; the D is unclear. Trimming removed 0 bases from V and 0 bases from J, with 4 bases in between. CDR1 and CDR2 (germline): SGDLS, YYNGEE. CDR3 size: 15 residues. CDR3 in DNA: TGTGCCAGCAGCGTAGCAATCTCTGGGGCCAACGTCCTGACTTTC. This gives the protein CASSVAISGANVLTF.

The V call is TRBV19, the J call TRBJ1-5; D call uncertain. Trimming removed 3 bases at V and 3 bases at J, with 9 bases between. The CDR3 has 14 residues. Per germline, CDR1 LNHDA and CDR2 SQIVND (reference sequence). The CDR3 sequence is CASSIVEPNQPQHF. The DNA of the CDR3 is TGTGCCAGTAGTATTGTTGAACCCAATCAGCCCCAGCATTTT.

This clone came up once. This sequence joins TRBV9 and TRBJ2-1; 10 bases fit TRBD2. Germline CDR1 SGDLS, CDR2 YYNGEE. CDR3 length: 14 residues. V dropped 1 base and J dropped 9; count of bases not matched to a gene: 4. Written as DNA, the CDR3 is TGTGCCAGCAGCGTATCTAGCGGGGGCACTGAGCAGTTCTTC. Amino acid sequence: CASSVSSGGTEQFF.

The J gene is TRBJ2-3, the V gene TRBV13; D gene unclear. The germline V gene encodes CDR1 PRHDT and CDR2 FYEKMQ (reference sequence). V lost 5 bases and J 6 bases, leaving 12 bases between the germline ends. The CDR3 contains 13 residues. The DNA of the CDR3 is TGTGCCAGCAGCCCCTGGCCCGGGGATACGCAGTATTTT. Its protein is CASSPWPGDTQYF.

V usage is TRBV6-6 and J usage is TRBJ2-6; unclear D gene. This CDR3 contains 12 residues. With 8 bases removed from V and 0 bases from J, the gap between germline ends came to 2 bases. Germline CDR1 is MNHNY and CDR2 is SVGAGI (reference sequence). DNA of the CDR3: TGTGCCAGCTACTCTGGGGCCAACGTCCTGACTTTC. Translating gives CASYSGANVLTF.

This clone was observed a single time. J is TRBJ2-3 and V is TRBV12-5; 13 nucleotides align to TRBD2. This CDR3 region has 16 residues. V was pared by 5 bases and J by 6 bases, with 8 bases of the junction left unmatched. Germline assignment: CDR1 LGHNT and CDR2 FRNRAP. As DNA, the CDR3 is TGTGCTAGTGGTATGGGACTAGCGGGGCTGCGGGATACGCAGTATTTT. It yields the protein CASGMGLAGLRDTQYF.

This clone occurred once. J is TRBJ1-2 and V is TRBV7-3, with D perhaps matching TRBD1 (6 bases). Germline lookup yields CDR1 SGHTA and CDR2 FQGTGA. V was cut by 5 bases and J by 8 bases, with 18 bases left in between. This CDR3 is built from 14 residues. In DNA, the CDR3 is TGTGCCAGCAGCCCCTCGACAGGAGTTGGCGGCTACACCTTC. Translating it yields CASSPSTGVGGYTF.

The gene calls are TRBV7-9 and TRBJ2-1; 7 nucleotides line up with TRBD2. With V trimmed by 5 bases and J by 4 bases, 14 bases remained unmatched. The germline gives CDR1 SEHNR, CDR2 FQNEAQ (reference sequence). The CDR3 contains 17 residues. This CDR3 is CASSPAGVGGSYNEQFF. The CDR3 DNA reads TGTGCCAGCAGCCCGGCGGGGGTGGGCGGATCTTACAATGAGCAGTTCTTC.

The chain couples TRBV9 to TRBJ2-1, with D unresolved. The CDR3 totals 10 residues. Germline CDR1 reads SGDLS; CDR2 reads YYNGEE. Trimming left V 3 bases short and J 7 bases short, with 2 bases between. As DNA, the CDR3 is TGTGCCAGCAGCGGAAATGAGCAGTTCTTC. Translating gives CASSGNEQFF.

The chain has TRBV6-5 and TRBJ2-3, with D unclear. CDR3 size: 12 residues. V lost 5 bases to trimming and J lost 5 bases, with 8 bases between them. Per the germline V gene, CDR1 is MNHEY and CDR2 is SVGAGI. CDR3 amino acids: CASSRPRDTQYF. DNA of the CDR3: TGTGCCAGCAGTCGCCCTAGAGATACGCAGTATTTT.

The V gene is TRBV4-3, the J gene TRBJ2-1; perhaps D is TRBD1 or TRBD2 (5 bases each). This CDR3 has 15 residues. Germline assignment: CDR1 LGHNA and CDR2 YSLEER. V was clipped by 1 base and J by 4 bases, with 11 bases between them. The CDR3 loop is CASSQGGALYNEQFF. As DNA, the CDR3 is TGCGCCAGCAGCCAAGGAGGGGCTCTTTACAATGAGCAGTTCTTC.

In this sample, this clone turned up once. The chain joins TRBV7-9 to TRBJ1-6; D remains unclear. This CDR3 has 13 amino acids. V lost 6 bases and J 6 bases, leaving 9 bases between the germline ends. From germline, CDR1 is SEHNR and CDR2 FQNEAQ (reference sequence). CDR3 sequence (DNA): TGTGCCAGCAGAGAGAGTGGTAATTCACCCCTCCACTTT. Translating gives CASRESGNSPLHF.

The V call is TRBV19, the J call TRBJ2-7; D is unresolved. The germline V gene encodes CDR1 LNHDA and CDR2 SQIVND (reference sequence). V was shortened by 2 bases and J by 2 bases, with 7 bases between the two germline ends. This CDR3 region has 13 residues. CDR3 nucleotide sequence: TGTGCCAGTAGTATATCCAGAGCCTACGAGCAGTACTTC. It translates to CASSISRAYEQYF.

The chain combines TRBV9 with TRBJ2-3, with D unresolved. Trimming took off 3 bases at V and 10 bases at J, with 15 bases between the two ends. The CDR3 is 13 residues long. The germline CDR1 and CDR2 sequences are SGDLS and YYNGEE. The CDR3 here is CASSATGLVAQYF. The DNA of the CDR3 is TGTGCCAGCAGCGCGACGGGTCTGGTTGCGCAGTATTTT.

This clone has just one count. J is TRBJ1-4 and V is TRBV11-2, with D unclear. This CDR3 has 16 amino acids. V was pared by 2 bases and J by 5 bases, with 15 bases between. Germline V gene lookup returns CDR1 SGHAT and CDR2 FQNNGV. In DNA form, the CDR3 reads TGTGCCAGCAGCTTATGGGCAGACGACGGGAATGAAAAACTGTTTTTT. Protein product: CASSLWADDGNEKLFF.

This clone came up a few times. The V gene is TRBV6-5, the J gene TRBJ2-7, with TRBD1 matching 7 bases. Per germline, CDR1 MNHEY and CDR2 SVGAGI. V shed 2 bases, J shed 0 bases, and the junction held 7 bases outside the gene matches. The CDR3 extends over 16 amino acids. Here the CDR3 reads CASSYPKGQSSYEQYF. The CDR3 DNA reads as TGTGCCAGCAGTTACCCTAAGGGACAGAGCTCCTACGAGCAGTACTTC.